A selection of T cell receptor beta chains follows, all from one sample in a study of OX40 agonist ivuxolimab in advanced cancers. The table came from immunoSEQ multiplex PCR; TCRdb's copy has only in-frame clones and leaves some out. The sample yields 35,000 to 55,000 clones, approximately 80% seen once. The sample in question was CD4+ or CD8+ T cells sorted from blood, obtained in a trial of the OX40 agonist ivuxolimab. These receptors originate from an adult with an advanced solid tumor such as melanoma, head and neck, liver or kidney cancer. Each CDR3 is given without its conserved first and last residue. Fields, in order: V gene, J gene, CDR3 protein.

TRBV6-6	TRBJ2-2	ASKFSNTGELF
TRBV5-6	TRBJ2-1	ASSPAGGPQF
TRBV2	TRBJ2-7	ASSPNEQY
TRBV7-9	TRBJ2-2	ASSLFGGSGELF
TRBV5-1	TRBJ1-5	ASSLDGGHDQPQH
TRBV2	TRBJ2-4	ASSPTLTKNIQY
TRBV27	TRBJ1-1	ASRGTSEAF
TRBV5-1	TRBJ2-7	ASSLGGSGSSEQY
TRBV6-5	TRBJ1-2	ASSYSFGQGSGYT
TRBV2	TRBJ2-7	ASRSGSYYEQY
TRBV7-2	TRBJ2-6	ASSLLGAGANVLT
TRBV11-2	TRBJ2-4	ASSLAGGGIAKNIQY
TRBV29-1	TRBJ2-5	SALRTGRGETQY
TRBV19	TRBJ2-7	ASSMGFSYEQY
TRBV7-9	TRBJ2-6	ASTPGQGFSGANVLT
TRBV27	TRBJ2-7	ASSLSGVFTYEQY
TRBV9	TRBJ2-1	ASSYDRDEQF
TRBV4-1	TRBJ2-7	ASSQDTDLYEQY
TRBV11-3	TRBJ2-5	ASSLAQGSGTQY
TRBV5-6	TRBJ2-7	ASSLPLNEQY
TRBV19	TRBJ2-3	ASSSGPRTDTQY